This T cell receptor (beta chain) was identified in a study of radiotherapy plus CTLA-4 blockade in lung cancer. Study outcomes and limitations: Early blood T cell clone dynamics reportedly forecast response best, with interferon-beta. Expansion of tumor-derived TCR clones was observed in blood after radiotherapy plus ipilimumab.

This clone was observed a handful of times. Its matching antigen is unknown. Those with chemo-refractory metastatic non-small-cell lung cancer were treated with focal radiation combined with CTLA-4 blockade using ipilimumab. The assay was immunoSEQ multiplex PCR, and TCRdb's table has in-frame clones only and misses some. Among fewer than 150,000 clones listed, about 77% were seen once. The CDR3 is 15 residues long. Trimming at V came to 11 bases and at J to 6 bases, leaving 18 bases not matched to a gene. Germline CDR1 is MNHEY and CDR2 is SVGAGI. This sample comprised peripheral blood, obtained from a patient treated with radiotherapy plus ipilimumab. The chain carries TRBV6-5 and TRBJ1-2; 7 bases agree with TRBD1. This TCR was sampled from a human donor with non-small cell lung cancer who had a partial response to radiotherapy plus ipilimumab. The CDR3 sequence is CALKKGGAEGDGYTF. DNA for the CDR3: TGTGCCTTAAAAAAAGGGGGCGCGGAAGGTGATGGCTACACCTTC.